This T cell receptor (beta chain) was captured in a study of T cells in Graves' hyperthyroidism and ophthalmopathy. Background on the study: Blood was drawn when the patient was first diagnosed and still untreated. Findings of the study overall: The model made its ophthalmopathy prediction, and onset followed a median roughly 6.5 months later. Using 13 V-J features, a model discriminated ophthalmopathy from stable hyperthyroidism.

Looked up from germline, CDR1 is ENHRY and CDR2 is SYGVKD. The CDR3 is 15 amino acids. Germline trimming cut 10 bases from V and 7 bases from J; bases unmatched to any gene: 13. This clonotype was counted at least ten times. Its antigen is currently unknown. The patients, who ranged from 18 to 65 in age, presented with newly diagnosed hyperthyroidism lasting under 2 months. RNA transcripts provided the source from which TCR beta CDR3 regions were amplified. A first-round RT-PCR of the TCR CDR3 used the HTBI primer set. Using its own MiXCR run on the multiplex PCR reads, TCRdb lists one record per CDR3 protein. The data hold some 270,000 distinct CDR3 sequences, with roughly an eighth observed a single time.

This clonotype was sampled from a woman aged 40 to 50 with Graves' hyperthyroidism. This rearrangement joins TRBV10-3 to TRBJ2-1; the match to TRBD2 covers 10 bases. The sample consisted of blood. The CDR3 loop is CATRPGTSANNEQFF. DNA for the CDR3: TGTGCCACCCGCCCCGGGACTAGCGCAAATAATGAGCAGTTCTTC.